This TCR beta chain emerged from a study of blood T cell repertoires in COVID-19. Only in-frame clones appear in the TCRdb table, and some are missing; sequencing was by immunoSEQ multiplex PCR. The table lists about 160,000 clones, around 87% of them singletons. Germline CDR1 is SNHLY and CDR2 is FYNNEI. The CDR3 sequence is 14 residues long. V trimming: 6 bases; J trimming: 4 bases; junction bases outside the gene matches: 5. V usage is TRBV2 and J usage is TRBJ1-4, with 7 bases identical to TRBD1. Sequenced: peripheral blood. This TCR derives from a woman in her sixties or seventies with COVID-19, enrolled during active disease. The CDR3: CASRGDSRNEKLFF. The CDR3 coding sequence is TGTGCCAGCAGGGGGGACAGCCGTAATGAAAAACTGTTTTTT.